The entry below describes one TCR beta chain. Its antigen has not been determined. No base quality information exists; no much larger clone differs at one position. The trim is 3 bases for V and 1 base for J, with a gap of 13 bases between the germline ends. The germline V gene supplies CDR1 SGDLS and CDR2 YYNGEE. The CDR3 goes from the cysteine to the phenylalanine over 15 residues. Left in the record is the CDR3 DNA by itself, 45 bases read in frame from the first base. The data were obtained in a study of blood T cell repertoires in COVID-19 (dated by TCRdb to the early 2020s). Regarding the study in general: Samples covering the acute and convalescent phases of COVID-19 were provided by collaborators in the United States, Italy and Spain. The material from the prospective study consisted of cDNA or gDNA derived from T cells, B-cell-depleted T cells, or PBMCs. Subjects who had been exposed to COVID-19, were actively infected with it, or had recovered from it provided the deeply sampled blood TCRbeta repertoires that made up the dataset. Samples were obtained from the ongoing ImmuneRACE study (first 160 participants) and from 1,254 subjects provided by 6 global collaborators. Where HLA class I and class II types were available, the types were taken from metadata supplied by the sample provider, not from assay-based typing. The sample metadata nearly always contained a de-identified subject ID, COVID-19 status, age in years and sex. The repertoires were released in a freely available public database meant as a resource for research on the immune response to SARS-CoV-2. Results and caveats for the whole study, not just this receptor: Clinical and demographic metadata were provided uncurated, with the amount varying by source and participant.

The collaborating institutions used their own protocols to collect whole blood in K2EDTA tubes. Collaborator samples were shipped for TCRbeta analysis as frozen whole blood, isolated PBMCs, or DNA extracted from either sample type. The immunoSEQ Assay, a bias-controlled multiplex PCR, was used to amplify TCRbeta CDR3 regions from genomic DNA. As for the original processing: The number of nucleated cells in each sample was estimated by amplification of reference gene primers within the assay. Sequence reads were collapsed and filtered to measure the absolute abundance of every unique TCRbeta CDR3 rearrangement. Productive Simpson clonality was computed per sample as the square root of Simpson's diversity index over productive rearrangements. This immuneACCESS table, as held by TCRdb, lists in-frame sequences with V and J called but not all clones. Of the missing ones, under half trace to an unresolved V gene in checked studies; the others have no known cause. V and J calls and clone size are copied from that table; D and trimming were computed from the DNA. Within this sample are about 120,000 clones, with under 85% of them counted one time only. The ten largest clones capture 10% to 15% of the sample.

Recombination joined TRBV9 with TRBJ1-1; a weak D assignment points to TRBD1 (6 bases agree). Source material: peripheral blood. This TCR came from a man aged 55 to 70 with acute or convalescent COVID-19. The sequence in DNA is TGTGCCAGCAGCGGACGGGAGGACAGGAACACTGAAGCTTTCTTT. Translated, this is CASSGREDRNTEAFF.